This T cell receptor beta chain was observed in a study of read filtering for tumor transcriptome and immune sequencing. On the study more broadly: Eight or nine patients were R-ISS I, approximately 15 were R-ISS II, about seven were R-ISS III. DNase treatment preceded whole-transcriptome library preparation. Broader study findings: Dropping single-read clonotypes raised IR-seq and RNA-seq shared-clonotype correlation. IR-seq captured clonotypes deeper and more reliably than RNA-seq.

This clonotype came up many times. Its cognate antigen is unknown. From approximately 430 ng of RNA, a library with molecular barcoded alpha/delta and beta/gamma adaptors was made. Via MiXCR, TCRdb re-called the reads, giving one row per CDR3 protein. The sample carries about 41,000 distinct CDR3 sequences, 13% recorded once. CDR1 is MDHEN and CDR2 is SYDVKM in the germline V gene. Trimming removed 7 bases from V and 3 bases from J, with 10 bases in between. This CDR3 comprises 13 residues. This clonotype was sampled from a donor aged 40 or over with multiple myeloma. The rearrangement links TRBV28 to TRBJ2-1; D perhaps matches TRBD2 (6 bases). Material: a population of CD138-negative cells sorted from bone marrow. The chain's CDR3 is CASTGSLYNEQFF. As DNA, the CDR3 is TGTGCCAGCACCGGGAGCCTCTACAATGAGCAGTTCTTC.